Listed below are T cell receptor beta chains from one sample, sequenced in a study of blood T cell repertoires in COVID-19. Some clones are missing from TCRdb's copy, which holds only in-frame ones; the method was immunoSEQ multiplex PCR. The sample contains under 200,000 clones, 84% of which appear only once. The sample comprised PBMCs or T cells enriched from blood (not recorded which). The origin of the receptors is a young woman who had been exposed to COVID-19. CDR3s include the opening cysteine and the closing phenylalanine or tryptophan. Fields, in order: V gene, D gene, J gene, clone size, CDR3 length, CDR3 protein, CDR3 DNA. The D gene is left open where the match is weak. Some rows mark clone size as missing; the rest say once, few, many or name a class of expanded clone.

V gene: TRBV19; D gene: NA; J gene: TRBJ1-5; clone size: NA; CDR3 length: 15; CDR3 protein: CASSVGSSGNQPQHF; CDR3 DNA: TGTGCCAGTAGTGTCGGGAGCTCGGGTAATCAGCCCCAGCATTTT
V gene: TRBV10-3; D gene: NA; J gene: TRBJ1-4; clone size: NA; CDR3 length: 15; CDR3 protein: CAISPSRIGNEKLFF; CDR3 DNA: TGTGCCATCAGTCCTTCCCGTATCGGTAATGAAAAACTGTTTTTT
V gene: TRBV3-1/TRBV3-2; D gene: NA; J gene: TRBJ2-1; clone size: NA; CDR3 length: 13; CDR3 protein: CASSQELSTEQFF; CDR3 DNA: TGTGCCAGCAGCCAAGAACTTAGCACGGAGCAGTTCTTC
V gene: TRBV20-1; D gene: NA; J gene: TRBJ2-5; clone size: NA; CDR3 length: 11; CDR3 protein: CSAKVGETQYF; CDR3 DNA: TGCAGTGCTAAAGTCGGAGAGACCCAGTACTTC
V gene: TRBV6-2/TRBV6-3; D gene: TRBD1; J gene: TRBJ1-2; clone size: NA; CDR3 length: 17; CDR3 protein: CASSYFLPGQGSGGYTF; CDR3 DNA: TGTGCCAGCAGTTACTTCCTGCCGGGACAGGGATCGGGAGGCTACACCTTC
V gene: TRBV11-2; D gene: NA; J gene: TRBJ1-2; clone size: NA; CDR3 length: 14; CDR3 protein: CASSLLGANYGYTF; CDR3 DNA: TGTGCCAGCAGCTTATTGGGAGCTAACTATGGCTACACCTTC
V gene: TRBV7-8; D gene: NA; J gene: TRBJ1-3; clone size: NA; CDR3 length: 16; CDR3 protein: CASSTGQTTSGNTIYF; CDR3 DNA: TGTGCCAGCAGCACCGGACAGACAACCTCTGGAAACACCATATATTTT
V gene: TRBV5-1; D gene: TRBD2; J gene: TRBJ2-7; clone size: once; CDR3 length: 15; CDR3 protein: CASSLGLAVKYEQYF; CDR3 DNA: TGCGCCAGCAGCTTGGGACTAGCGGTGAAATACGAGCAGTACTTC
V gene: TRBV11-2; D gene: TRBD2; J gene: TRBJ2-5; clone size: NA; CDR3 length: 17; CDR3 protein: CASSLDPGLAGTETQYF; CDR3 DNA: TGTGCCAGCAGCTTAGATCCGGGACTAGCGGGGACTGAGACCCAGTACTTC
V gene: TRBV6-6; D gene: TRBD1; J gene: TRBJ1-2; clone size: NA; CDR3 length: 14; CDR3 protein: CASSYETGGRGYTF; CDR3 DNA: TGTGCCAGCAGTTACGAGACAGGGGGTCGCGGCTACACCTTC
V gene: TRBV3-1/TRBV3-2; D gene: NA; J gene: TRBJ2-5; clone size: NA; CDR3 length: 13; CDR3 protein: CASRGTPQETQYF; CDR3 DNA: TGTGCCAGCAGAGGGACACCACAAGAGACCCAGTACTTC
V gene: TRBV2; D gene: NA; J gene: TRBJ1-5; clone size: NA; CDR3 length: 12; CDR3 protein: CASQRVVQPQHF; CDR3 DNA: TGTGCCAGCCAACGAGTTGTCCAGCCCCAGCATTTT
V gene: TRBV11-2; D gene: TRBD2; J gene: TRBJ2-3; clone size: NA; CDR3 length: 18; CDR3 protein: CASSSKSLAGGPTDTQYF; CDR3 DNA: TGTGCCAGCAGCTCAAAGAGCCTGGCGGGGGGCCCCACAGATACGCAGTATTTT
V gene: TRBV29-1; D gene: TRBD1; J gene: TRBJ1-2; clone size: few; CDR3 length: 13; CDR3 protein: CSVGTGANYGYTF; CDR3 DNA: TGCAGCGTCGGGACAGGAGCTAACTATGGCTACACCTTC
V gene: TRBV7-2; D gene: NA; J gene: TRBJ2-5; clone size: NA; CDR3 length: 15; CDR3 protein: CASSLATANQETQYF; CDR3 DNA: TGTGCCAGCAGCTTAGCGACAGCCAACCAAGAGACCCAGTACTTC
V gene: TRBV7-2; D gene: NA; J gene: TRBJ1-2; clone size: NA; CDR3 length: 15; CDR3 protein: CASSLQTGMQGGYTF; CDR3 DNA: TGTGCCAGCAGCTTGCAAACAGGGATGCAAGGTGGCTACACCTTC
V gene: TRBV19; D gene: NA; J gene: TRBJ2-7; clone size: NA; CDR3 length: 16; CDR3 protein: CASSTDSYSDGYEQYF; CDR3 DNA: TGTGCCAGTAGTACGGACAGTTACTCAGATGGGTACGAGCAGTACTTC
V gene: TRBV18; D gene: NA; J gene: TRBJ1-1; clone size: NA; CDR3 length: 14; CDR3 protein: CASSTRQGSTEAFF; CDR3 DNA: TGTGCCAGCTCAACCCGGCAGGGGAGTACTGAAGCTTTCTTT
V gene: TRBV5-4; D gene: TRBD2; J gene: TRBJ2-3; clone size: NA; CDR3 length: 15; CDR3 protein: CAKPLTSRTTDTQYF; CDR3 DNA: TGTGCCAAGCCTCTGACTAGCCGAACCACAGATACGCAGTATTTT
V gene: TRBV7-8; D gene: TRBD1; J gene: TRBJ1-2; clone size: once; CDR3 length: 15; CDR3 protein: CASSFSAGQDYGYTF; CDR3 DNA: TGTGCCAGCAGCTTTTCTGCGGGACAGGACTATGGCTACACCTTC
V gene: TRBV18; D gene: NA; J gene: TRBJ1-1; clone size: NA; CDR3 length: 14; CDR3 protein: CASSQLVAGTEAFF; CDR3 DNA: TGTGCCAGCTCACAACTCGTCGCTGGCACTGAAGCTTTCTTT
V gene: TRBV7-8; D gene: TRBD2; J gene: TRBJ2-2; clone size: once; CDR3 length: 16; CDR3 protein: CASSLKRGANTGELFF; CDR3 DNA: TGTGCCAGCAGCTTAAAGCGGGGGGCGAACACCGGGGAGCTGTTTTTT
V gene: TRBV19; D gene: TRBD1; J gene: TRBJ2-7; clone size: NA; CDR3 length: 15; CDR3 protein: CASSNGQGLSYEQYF; CDR3 DNA: TGTGCCAGTAGTAACGGACAGGGGCTATCCTACGAGCAGTACTTC
V gene: TRBV5-4; D gene: TRBD1; J gene: TRBJ1-1; clone size: NA; CDR3 length: 13; CDR3 protein: CASSPDRGTEAFF; CDR3 DNA: TGTGCCAGCAGCCCCGACAGGGGCACTGAAGCTTTCTTT
V gene: TRBV15; D gene: NA; J gene: TRBJ2-3; clone size: NA; CDR3 length: 15; CDR3 protein: CATSRDGLYTDTQYF; CDR3 DNA: TGTGCCACCAGCAGAGATGGGCTATACACAGATACGCAGTATTTT
V gene: TRBV7-2; D gene: TRBD2; J gene: TRBJ2-5; clone size: NA; CDR3 length: 16; CDR3 protein: CASSLAGTSGQETQYF; CDR3 DNA: TGTGCCAGCAGCTTAGCCGGAACTAGCGGACAAGAGACCCAGTACTTC
V gene: TRBV5-4; D gene: TRBD1; J gene: TRBJ2-7; clone size: NA; CDR3 length: 15; CDR3 protein: CASSLVQGYSYEQYF; CDR3 DNA: TGTGCCAGCAGCTTGGTACAGGGGTACTCCTACGAGCAGTACTTC
V gene: TRBV27; D gene: NA; J gene: TRBJ1-5; clone size: NA; CDR3 length: 14; CDR3 protein: CASSSQGTNQPQHF; CDR3 DNA: TGTGCCAGCAGTTCACAGGGAACGAATCAGCCCCAGCATTTT
V gene: TRBV11-3; D gene: TRBD2; J gene: TRBJ2-3; clone size: once; CDR3 length: 16; CDR3 protein: CASRGGGGPITDTQYF; CDR3 DNA: TGTGCCAGCAGAGGCGGCGGGGGACCGATCACAGATACGCAGTATTTT
V gene: TRBV12-3/TRBV12-4; D gene: NA; J gene: TRBJ2-1; clone size: NA; CDR3 length: 13; CDR3 protein: CASSLSVYNEQFF; CDR3 DNA: TGTGCCAGCAGTTTATCTGTTTACAATGAGCAGTTCTTC
V gene: TRBV6-5; D gene: TRBD1; J gene: TRBJ2-7; clone size: NA; CDR3 length: 14; CDR3 protein: CASSPDRAPYEQYF; CDR3 DNA: TGTGCCAGCAGCCCCGACAGGGCCCCCTACGAGCAGTACTTC
V gene: TRBV4-3; D gene: NA; J gene: TRBJ1-1; clone size: NA; CDR3 length: 13; CDR3 protein: CASSQVKNTEAFF; CDR3 DNA: TGCGCCAGCAGCCAAGTAAAGAACACTGAAGCTTTCTTT
V gene: TRBV11-2; D gene: TRBD2; J gene: TRBJ2-7; clone size: once; CDR3 length: 15; CDR3 protein: CASSPVGGGSYEQYF; CDR3 DNA: TGTGCCAGCAGCCCAGTCGGGGGGGGCTCCTACGAGCAGTACTTC
V gene: TRBV2; D gene: TRBD1; J gene: TRBJ1-1; clone size: once; CDR3 length: 13; CDR3 protein: CASSSTGLTEAFF; CDR3 DNA: TGTGCCAGCAGTTCGACAGGGTTAACTGAAGCTTTCTTT
V gene: TRBV19; D gene: NA; J gene: TRBJ1-2; clone size: NA; CDR3 length: 13; CDR3 protein: CASTPDKFYGYTF; CDR3 DNA: TGTGCCAGTACCCCGGACAAGTTCTATGGCTACACCTTC
V gene: TRBV2; D gene: TRBD2; J gene: TRBJ2-7; clone size: NA; CDR3 length: 17; CDR3 protein: CASSSGTSGVVPYEQYF; CDR3 DNA: TGTGCCAGCAGTTCTGGGACTAGCGGGGTGGTTCCCTACGAGCAGTACTTC
V gene: TRBV12-5; D gene: NA; J gene: TRBJ1-5; clone size: NA; CDR3 length: 17; CDR3 protein: CASVLSGRDTSNQPQHF; CDR3 DNA: TGTGCTAGTGTCTTATCGGGCAGGGACACGAGCAATCAGCCCCAGCATTTT
V gene: TRBV7-3; D gene: TRBD2; J gene: TRBJ2-1; clone size: NA; CDR3 length: 15; CDR3 protein: CASSLTLAGANEQFF; CDR3 DNA: TGTGCCAGCAGCTTAACACTAGCGGGGGCAAACGAGCAGTTCTTC
V gene: TRBV20-1; D gene: NA; J gene: TRBJ1-4; clone size: NA; CDR3 length: 16; CDR3 protein: CSASTDITGSNEKLFF; CDR3 DNA: TGCAGTGCTAGTACGGATATCACAGGTAGTAATGAAAAACTGTTTTTT
V gene: TRBV3-1/TRBV3-2; D gene: TRBD2; J gene: TRBJ2-3; clone size: NA; CDR3 length: 14; CDR3 protein: CASKTSGWGDTQYF; CDR3 DNA: TGTGCCAGCAAGACTAGCGGGTGGGGAGATACGCAGTATTTT
V gene: TRBV30; D gene: NA; J gene: TRBJ2-1; clone size: NA; CDR3 length: 12; CDR3 protein: CAWSGGRNEQFF; CDR3 DNA: TGTGCCTGGAGTGGCGGCCGCAATGAGCAGTTCTTC
V gene: TRBV7-9; D gene: NA; J gene: TRBJ1-6; clone size: NA; CDR3 length: 13; CDR3 protein: CASSLNSPSPLHF; CDR3 DNA: TGTGCCAGCAGCCTTAACTCTCCCTCACCCCTCCACTTT
V gene: TRBV6-6; D gene: NA; J gene: TRBJ1-5; clone size: NA; CDR3 length: 13; CDR3 protein: CASKVQADQPQHF; CDR3 DNA: TGTGCCAGCAAAGTGCAGGCCGACCAGCCCCAGCATTTT
V gene: TRBV7-7; D gene: TRBD1; J gene: TRBJ2-7; clone size: NA; CDR3 length: 15; CDR3 protein: CASSYQDRGLYEQYF; CDR3 DNA: TGTGCTAGCAGCTACCAGGACAGGGGTCTCTACGAGCAGTACTTC
V gene: TRBV5-1; D gene: NA; J gene: TRBJ2-7; clone size: NA; CDR3 length: 17; CDR3 protein: CASSLHSSGGPSYEQYF; CDR3 DNA: TGCGCCAGCAGCTTGCATTCTTCGGGGGGCCCATCCTACGAGCAGTACTTC
V gene: TRBV7-3; D gene: NA; J gene: TRBJ1-1; clone size: NA; CDR3 length: 13; CDR3 protein: CASSQTQTTEAFF; CDR3 DNA: TGTGCCAGCAGCCAAACACAGACCACTGAAGCTTTCTTT
V gene: TRBV6-5; D gene: NA; J gene: TRBJ1-2; clone size: NA; CDR3 length: 12; CDR3 protein: CASNTRGYGYTF; CDR3 DNA: TGTGCCAGCAATACCAGGGGATATGGCTACACCTTC
V gene: TRBV7-8; D gene: TRBD2; J gene: TRBJ2-1; clone size: NA; CDR3 length: 17; CDR3 protein: CASSLARGGTSRDEQFF; CDR3 DNA: TGTGCCAGCAGCTTAGCGCGGGGGGGGACTTCTAGGGATGAGCAGTTCTTC
V gene: TRBV5-1; D gene: TRBD1; J gene: TRBJ1-1; clone size: NA; CDR3 length: 13; CDR3 protein: CASSQQGGTEAFF; CDR3 DNA: TGCGCCAGCAGCCAACAGGGGGGCACTGAAGCTTTCTTT
V gene: TRBV7-6; D gene: TRBD2; J gene: TRBJ2-3; clone size: once; CDR3 length: 17; CDR3 protein: CASSVGTSGGAGNTQYF; CDR3 DNA: TGTGCCAGCAGCGTCGGGACTAGCGGGGGGGCCGGGAATACGCAGTATTTT
V gene: TRBV11-2; D gene: NA; J gene: TRBJ2-2; clone size: NA; CDR3 length: 16; CDR3 protein: CASSLFRQENTGELFF; CDR3 DNA: TGTGCCAGCAGCCTATTTAGGCAGGAAAACACCGGGGAGCTGTTTTTT